This note documents a single TCR beta chain sequence. Time point indicated: persistent/refractory GD, antithyroid drugs over 5 years with positive TRAb. TCR sequences were obtained from RNA taken from PBMCs. The authors diagnosed Graves' disease using American Thyroid Association guidelines. The sample is drawn from a study of regulatory T cells in long-lasting Graves disease. About the study: Persistent cases took antithyroid drugs over 5 years and stayed TSH receptor antibody positive.

The CDR3 has 21 residues. V was pared by 6 bases and J by 4 bases, with 32 bases of the junction left unmatched. Germline V gene data show CDR1 as SQVTM and CDR2 as ANQGSEA. According to the study, TCR beta libraries were built with iRepertoire HTBI primers and CDR3-region Arm-PCR. TCRdb re-called the multiplex PCR reads through MiXCR, storing one row per CDR3 protein. This sample carries 700,000 or so distinct CDR3 sequences, around 30% of them seen once, and the ten largest clones take about two fifths. This chain joins TRBV29-1 and TRBJ2-7; 8 bases agree with TRBD2. The origin of this receptor is a female donor with Graves disease. The specimen was peripheral blood mononuclear cells (PBMCs), collected when the disease was refractory, from a patient treated with antithyroid drugs. CDR3 loop: CSVPQGSGSTMNAIRVYEQYF. In nucleotides, the CDR3 is TGCAGCGTCCCCCAAGGGAGCGGGAGCACGATGAACGCCATCCGGGTTTACGAGCAGTACTTC.